This T cell receptor (beta chain) is from a study of cytomegalovirus exposure and HLA in healthy donors. Looked up from germline, CDR1 is SGHTA and CDR2 is FQGNSA. Between the trimmed V and J ends, which lost 5 bases and 8 bases, there was a span of 14 bases. CDR3 length: 13 residues. PCR was performed using 60 Vbeta and 13 Jbeta primers. Only in-frame clones appear in the TCRdb table, and some are missing; sequencing was by immunoSEQ multiplex PCR. This sample has roughly 150,000 clones, with around 82% found just once. This chain connects TRBV7-2 to TRBJ2-3; D is undetermined. The TCR originated in a woman aged 50 to 65 in good health and CMV-seropositive. The sample consisted of PBMCs. For the CDR3, the DNA is TGTGCCAGCAGCCCCCGTGGTTCTACTACGCAGTATTTT. It translates to CASSPRGSTTQYF.